Following are 15 T cell receptor beta chains from one sample sequenced in a study of shared T cell receptors in the human thymus. Sequencing used immunoSEQ multiplex PCR; TCRdb keeps in-frame clones, though not all of them. The sample has 700,000 or so clones, roughly 85% seen once. The sample also formed part of further work on human thymus T cells.

Sequenced material: thymocytes. Receptor source: a girl less than two years old with a congenital heart defect.

The V gene is TRBV14, the J gene TRBJ1-2; TRBD1 aligns across 9 bases. V was pared by 3 bases and J by 10 bases, with 15 bases of the junction left unmatched. This CDR3 spans 16 amino acids. CDR1 is SGHDN, CDR2 FVKESK, per germline. The CDR3 region has the DNA TGTGCCAGCAGCCACAACAAGCCTAGGGACAGGGAGTACTACACCTTC. This encodes CASSHNKPRDREYYTF.

This chain connects TRBV5-3 to TRBJ1-5; 9 bases fit TRBD1. TRBV5-3 belongs to the ORF category, with a function that is uncertain. This CDR3 has 16 residues. With 3 bases clipped from V and 3 bases from J, the junction kept 7 bases outside the gene matches. The CDR3, as DNA: TGTGCCAGAAGCTCGGGACAGGGTGGGAACAATCAGCCCCAGCATTTT. Translated, it gives CARSSGQGGNNQPQHF.

This rearrangement joins TRBV4-1 to TRBJ1-6, with 8 nucleotides matching TRBD1. V gave up 4 bases and J gave up 2 bases; unmatched junction bases: 4. CDR1 and CDR2 from the germline V gene are MGHRA and YSYEKL. This CDR3 has 16 residues. The chain's CDR3 is CASSPRQGTYNSPLHF. The CDR3 DNA reads as TGCGCCAGCAGCCCCCGACAGGGGACCTATAATTCACCCCTCCACTTT.

The chain couples TRBV4-1 to TRBJ2-7; 7 nucleotides align to TRBD1. Germline V CDR1 and CDR2: MGHRA, YSYEKL. The V and J ends lost 6 bases and 2 bases, in that order; junction bases with no gene match: 10. The CDR3 has 15 amino acids. The CDR3 nucleotides read TGCGCCAGCAGACCCCGACAGGGAGACCCCTACGAGCAGTACTTC. Translating it yields CASRPRQGDPYEQYF.

The chain uses TRBV6-5 and TRBJ1-2; the D is unclear. Between the trimmed V and J ends, which lost 2 bases and 8 bases, there was a span of 15 bases. CDR3 length equals 14 residues. Per germline, CDR1 MNHEY and CDR2 SVGAGI. The CDR3 DNA is TGTGCCAGCAGTTACCTCGGGGAGGGAGAAGGCTACACCTTC. This codes for CASSYLGEGEGYTF.

V is TRBV4-3 and J is TRBJ2-5; weak D call: TRBD2 (5 bases). This CDR3 spans 16 amino acids. Trimming stripped 0 bases from V and 1 base from J, with 12 bases between. From germline, CDR1 is LGHNA and CDR2 YSLEER. CDR3 sequence: CASSQDTRLLQETQYF. The CDR3, as DNA: TGCGCCAGCAGCCAAGATACTAGGCTGCTCCAAGAGACCCAGTACTTC.

This chain links TRBV11-2 with TRBJ2-2; D possibly corresponds to TRBD1 (5 bases). Deletions cut 2 bases from V and 0 bases from J, with 10 bases between. The length of the CDR3 is 16 residues. Germline CDR1 SGHAT, CDR2 FQNNGV. Written as DNA, the CDR3 is TGTGCCAGCAGCTTAAACAGGACCTCGAACACCGGGGAGCTGTTTTTT. This sequence encodes CASSLNRTSNTGELFF.

The chain recombines TRBV5-1 with TRBJ2-5, with D possibly matching TRBD2 (5 bases). This CDR3 spans 13 amino acids. Trimming left V 1 base short and J 5 bases short, with 9 bases between. Germline assignment: CDR1 SGHRS and CDR2 YFSETQ. The DNA of the CDR3 is TGCGCCAGCAGCTTGTGGGAGCGGGAGACCCAGTACTTC. Its translation is CASSLWERETQYF.

This chain uses TRBV9 with TRBJ2-1; possibly TRBD1 for D (6 bases). Trimming removed 4 bases from V and 1 base from J, with 18 bases in between. CDR1 and CDR2 from the germline V gene are SGDLS and YYNGEE. The CDR3 consists of 17 residues. CDR3 region: CASSPTQGPWSYNEQFF. In nucleotides, the CDR3 is TGTGCCAGCAGCCCAACACAGGGACCCTGGTCCTACAATGAGCAGTTCTTC. The whole variable domain, filled in from reference TRBV9 and TRBJ2-1, reads DSGVTQTPKHLITATGQRVTLRCSPRSGDLSVYWYQQSLDQGLQFLIQYYNGEERAKGNILERFSAQQFPDLHSELNLSSLELGDSALYFCASSPTQGPWSYNEQFFGPGTRLTVL.

The rearrangement links TRBV7-2 to TRBJ2-7, with D perhaps TRBD1 (5 bases). CDR3 size: 13 residues. Trimming removed 3 bases from V and 4 bases from J, with 10 bases in between. The germline CDR1 and CDR2 sequences are SGHTA and FQGNSA. As DNA, the CDR3 is TGTGCCAGCAGCTTGGGCAGGGCGTACGAGCAGTACTTC. This codes for CASSLGRAYEQYF.

As concerns this clone: At the DNA level, this CDR3 is encoded by other sequences in the same sample as well. V and J are TRBV7-2 and TRBJ1-2; 7 nucleotides line up with TRBD1. CDR1 is SGHTA and CDR2 is FQGNSA in the germline V gene. The CDR3 extends over 12 amino acids. J was trimmed by 6 bases and V by 6 bases; bases with no gene match: 4. Written as DNA, the CDR3 is TGTGCCAGCAGTTCCCAGGGGGATGGCTACACCTTC. Its protein product is CASSSQGDGYTF. The complete variable domain, with remaining parts taken from reference TRBV7-2 and TRBJ1-2, reads GAGVSQSPSNKVTEKGKDVELRCDPISGHTALYWYRQSLGQGLEFLIYFQGNSAPDKSGLPSDRFSAERTGGSVSTLTIQRTQQEDSAVYLCASSSQGDGYTFGSGTRLTVV.

The V gene is TRBV28, the J gene TRBJ1-1, with 7 positions matching TRBD1. Germline V lookup: CDR1 MDHEN, CDR2 SYDVKM. Trimming removed 4 bases from V and 1 base from J; junction bases left unmatched: 6. There are 15 residues in the CDR3. In nucleotides, the CDR3 is TGTGCCAGCAGTTCCCCGACAGGGACGAACACTGAAGCTTTCTTT. The encoded protein is CASSSPTGTNTEAFF.

V gene TRBV4-1 combines with J gene TRBJ1-5, with D hard to call. Germline values: CDR1 MGHRA, CDR2 YSYEKL. V lost 3 bases to trimming and J lost 0 bases, with 12 bases between them. The CDR3 length is 16 residues. Written as DNA, the CDR3 is TGCGCCAGCAGCCACCCCCAGAAAAATAGCAATCAGCCCCAGCATTTT. It codes for CASSHPQKNSNQPQHF.

This clone was detected only a few times. This chain uses TRBV7-6 with TRBJ1-1; D unresolved. Per germline, CDR1 SGHVS and CDR2 FNYEAQ. V lost 2 bases and J lost 3, with 16 bases in between. This CDR3 has 16 amino acids. CDR3 coding DNA: TGTGCCAGCAGCTTATCCCAGTGGAGGTGGGACACTGAAGCTTTCTTT. Translation gives CASSLSQWRWDTEAFF. Based on the CDR3 plus reference TRBV7-6 and TRBJ1-1, the full variable domain is GAGVSQSPRYKVTKRGQDVALRCDPISGHVSLYWYRQALGQGPEFLTYFNYEAQQDKSGLPNDRFSAERPEGSISTLTIQRTEQRDSAMYRCASSLSQWRWDTEAFFGQGTRLTVV.

This clone came up a few times. The chain employs TRBV4-3 and TRBJ1-1; no firm D call. V was trimmed by 2 bases and J by 1 base, leaving 23 bases between them. The CDR3 is made up of 19 amino acids. Germline V CDR1 and CDR2: LGHNA, YSLEER. CDR3 DNA sequence: TGCGCCAGCAGCCAACTTCGAACCCTGGTTATGCGCACGAACACTGAAGCTTTCTTT. It yields the protein CASSQLRTLVMRTNTEAFF.